This TCR beta chain was identified in a study of CD8+ T cells in alopecia areata. The treatment is: oral pan-JAK inhibitor, 5-10 mg twice daily. The CDR3 runs to 15 residues. Germline lookup yields CDR1 SGHTA and CDR2 FQGNSA. V lost 5 bases to trimming and J lost 0 bases, with 11 bases between them. A remark on this clone: Its antigen is unknown.

The study, taken as a whole, reports: In scalp, tofacitinib significantly decreased clonality and expanded CD8+ clones among the top 100.

Sequencing used cDNA as its template, made by extracting RNA and reverse transcribing it. This table comes from immunoSEQ multiplex PCR, and its TCRdb copy is limited to in-frame clones, with some not included. The repertoire holds 200,000 to 250,000 clones, with less than 65% as singletons. The chain joins TRBV7-2 to TRBJ2-1, with D tentatively TRBD2 (6 bases). The clonotype comes from a human donor with alopecia areata. The sample here was CD4+ T cells sorted from blood, taken at week 4, from a patient treated with tofacitinib. The CDR3 DNA reads TGTGCCAGCAGCCCTGACGGGGGCTCCTACAATGAGCAGTTCTTC. Translation gives CASSPDGGSYNEQFF.